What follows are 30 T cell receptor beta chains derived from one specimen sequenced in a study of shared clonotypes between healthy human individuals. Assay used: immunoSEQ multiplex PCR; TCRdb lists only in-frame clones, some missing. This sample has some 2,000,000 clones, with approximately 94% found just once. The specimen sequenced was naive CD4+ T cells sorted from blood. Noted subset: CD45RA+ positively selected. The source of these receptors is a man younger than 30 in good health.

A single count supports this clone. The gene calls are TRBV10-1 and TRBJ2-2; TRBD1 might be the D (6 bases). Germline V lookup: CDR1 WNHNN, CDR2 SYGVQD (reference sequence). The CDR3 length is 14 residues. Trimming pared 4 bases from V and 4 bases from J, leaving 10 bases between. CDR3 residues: CASSGGTPTGELFF. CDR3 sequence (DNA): TGCGCCAGCAGTGGAGGGACACCCACCGGGGAGCTGTTTTTT.

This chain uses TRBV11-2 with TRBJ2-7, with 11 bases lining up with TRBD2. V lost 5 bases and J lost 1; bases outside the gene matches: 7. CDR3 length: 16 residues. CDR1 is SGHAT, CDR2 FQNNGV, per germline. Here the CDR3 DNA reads TGTGCCAGCAGCCCACCGACTAGCGGGATGTCCTACGAGCAGTACTTC. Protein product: CASSPPTSGMSYEQYF. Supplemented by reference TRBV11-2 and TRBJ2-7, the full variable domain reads EAGVAQSPRYKIIEKRQSVAFWCNPISGHATLYWYQQILGQGPKLLIQFQNNGVVDDSQLPKDRFSAERLKGVDSTLKIQPAKLEDSAVYLCASSPPTSGMSYEQYFGPGTRLTVT.

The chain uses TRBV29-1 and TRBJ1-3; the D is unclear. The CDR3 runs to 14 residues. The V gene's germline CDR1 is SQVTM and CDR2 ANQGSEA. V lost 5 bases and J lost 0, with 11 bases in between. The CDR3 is CSVLDPSSGNTIYF. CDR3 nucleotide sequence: TGCAGCGTTTTGGACCCCAGCTCTGGAAACACCATATATTTT.

The CDR3 region has the DNA TGCGCCAGCAGTGCTCCAGGGTTAGGGCGTGGGGAAAAACTGTTTTTT. Translated: CASSAPGLGRGEKLFF. This chain connects TRBV10-2 to TRBJ1-4, with D perhaps matching TRBD1 (5 bases). In germline, CDR1 is WSHSY, CDR2 SAAADI. V lost 4 bases and J 8 bases, leaving 20 bases between the germline ends. This CDR3 comprises 16 residues.

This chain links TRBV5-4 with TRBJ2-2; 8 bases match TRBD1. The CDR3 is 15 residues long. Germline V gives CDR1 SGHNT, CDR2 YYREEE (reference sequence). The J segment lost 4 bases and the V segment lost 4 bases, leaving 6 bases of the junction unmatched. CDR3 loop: CASSDRTGSTGELFF. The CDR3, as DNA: TGTGCCAGCAGCGACCGGACAGGGAGCACCGGGGAGCTGTTTTTT.

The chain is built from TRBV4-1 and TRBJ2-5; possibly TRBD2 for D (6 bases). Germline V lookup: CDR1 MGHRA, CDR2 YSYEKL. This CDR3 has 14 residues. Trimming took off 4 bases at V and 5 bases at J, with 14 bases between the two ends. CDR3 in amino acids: CASSRRGGGETQYF. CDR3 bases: TGCGCCAGCAGCCGAAGGGGTGGGGGGGAGACCCAGTACTTC.

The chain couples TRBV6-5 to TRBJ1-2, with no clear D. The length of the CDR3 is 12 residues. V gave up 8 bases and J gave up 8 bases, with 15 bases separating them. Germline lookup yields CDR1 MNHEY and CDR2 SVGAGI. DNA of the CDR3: TGTGCCAGCGAAGAGGTCAACAACGGCTACACCTTC. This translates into CASEEVNNGYTF.

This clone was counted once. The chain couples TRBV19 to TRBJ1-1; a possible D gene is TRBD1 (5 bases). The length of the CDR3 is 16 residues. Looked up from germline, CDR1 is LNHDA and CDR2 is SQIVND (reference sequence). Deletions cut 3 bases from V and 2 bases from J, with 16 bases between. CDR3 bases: TGTGCCAGTAGTATGGGGACCCTGTGGAGCAACACTGAAGCTTTCTTT. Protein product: CASSMGTLWSNTEAFF.

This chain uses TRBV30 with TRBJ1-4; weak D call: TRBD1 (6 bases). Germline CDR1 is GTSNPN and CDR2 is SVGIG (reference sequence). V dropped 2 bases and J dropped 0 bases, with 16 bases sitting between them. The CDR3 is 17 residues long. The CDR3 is CAWSLGQTSATNEKLFF. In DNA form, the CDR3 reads TGTGCCTGGAGTTTAGGACAGACTTCTGCAACTAATGAAAAACTGTTTTTT.

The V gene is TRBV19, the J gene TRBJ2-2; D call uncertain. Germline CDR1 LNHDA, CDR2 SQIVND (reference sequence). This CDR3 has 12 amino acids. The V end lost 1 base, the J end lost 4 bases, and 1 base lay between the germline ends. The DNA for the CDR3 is TGTGCCAGTAGTATAGTCACCGGGGAGCTGTTTTTT. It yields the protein CASSIVTGELFF. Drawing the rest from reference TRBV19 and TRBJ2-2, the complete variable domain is DGGITQSPKYLFRKEGQNVTLSCEQNLNHDAMYWYRQDPGQGLRLIYYSQIVNDFQKGDIAEGYSVSREKKESFPLTVTSAQKNPTAFYLCASSIVTGELFFGEGSRLTVL.

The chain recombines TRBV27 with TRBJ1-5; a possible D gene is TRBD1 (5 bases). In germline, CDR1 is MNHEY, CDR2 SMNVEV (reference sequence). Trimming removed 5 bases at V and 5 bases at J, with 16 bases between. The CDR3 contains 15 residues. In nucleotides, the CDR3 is TGTGCCAGCAGTCTCGATGGGGGTTGGGATCAGCCCCAGCATTTT. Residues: CASSLDGGWDQPQHF.

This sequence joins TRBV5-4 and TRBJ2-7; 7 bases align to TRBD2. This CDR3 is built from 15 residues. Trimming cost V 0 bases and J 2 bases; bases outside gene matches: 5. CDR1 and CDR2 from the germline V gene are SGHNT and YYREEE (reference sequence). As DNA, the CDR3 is TGTGCCAGCAGCTTGGGCGGGGAGGGGACCTACGAGCAGTACTTC. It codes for CASSLGGEGTYEQYF.

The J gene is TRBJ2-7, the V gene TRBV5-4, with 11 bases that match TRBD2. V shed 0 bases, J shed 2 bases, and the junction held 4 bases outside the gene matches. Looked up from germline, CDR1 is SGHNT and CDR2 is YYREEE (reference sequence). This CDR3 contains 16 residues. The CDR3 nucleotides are TGTGCCAGCAGCTTGGTAGGGACTAGCGGAACCTACGAGCAGTACTTC. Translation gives CASSLVGTSGTYEQYF.

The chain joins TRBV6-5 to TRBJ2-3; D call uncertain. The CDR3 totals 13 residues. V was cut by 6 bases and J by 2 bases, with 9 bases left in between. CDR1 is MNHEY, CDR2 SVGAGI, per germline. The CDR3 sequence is CASSRDPTDTQYF. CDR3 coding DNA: TGTGCCAGCAGCCGAGACCCCACAGATACGCAGTATTTT.

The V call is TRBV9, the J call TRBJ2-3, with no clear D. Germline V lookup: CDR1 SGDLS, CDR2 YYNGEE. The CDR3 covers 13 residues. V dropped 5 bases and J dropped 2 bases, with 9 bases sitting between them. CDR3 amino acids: CASSSQPTDTQYF. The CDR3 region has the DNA TGTGCCAGCAGTTCCCAACCCACAGATACGCAGTATTTT.

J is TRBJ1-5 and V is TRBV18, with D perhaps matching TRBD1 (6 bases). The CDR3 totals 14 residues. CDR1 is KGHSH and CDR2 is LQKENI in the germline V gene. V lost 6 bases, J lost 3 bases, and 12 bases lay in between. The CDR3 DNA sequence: TGTGCCAGCTCCCTACAGGGATACAATCAGCCCCAGCATTTT. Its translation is CASSLQGYNQPQHF. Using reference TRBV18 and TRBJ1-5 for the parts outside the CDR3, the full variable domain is NAGVMQNPRHLVRRRGQEARLRCSPMKGHSHVYWYRQLPEEGLKFMVYLQKENIIDESGMPKERFSAEFPKEGPSILRIQQVVRGDSAAYFCASSLQGYNQPQHFGDGTRLSIL.

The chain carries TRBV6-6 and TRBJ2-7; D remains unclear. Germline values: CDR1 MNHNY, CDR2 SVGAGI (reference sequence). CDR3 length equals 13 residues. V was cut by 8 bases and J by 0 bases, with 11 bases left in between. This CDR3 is CASVKGYSYEQYF. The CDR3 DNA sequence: TGTGCCAGCGTAAAGGGATACTCCTACGAGCAGTACTTC.

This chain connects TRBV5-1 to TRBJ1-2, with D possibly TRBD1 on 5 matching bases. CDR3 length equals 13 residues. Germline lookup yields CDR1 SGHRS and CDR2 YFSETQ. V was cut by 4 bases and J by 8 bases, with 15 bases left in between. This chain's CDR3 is CASSQAEGRGYTF. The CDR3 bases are TGCGCCAGCAGCCAAGCAGAGGGGAGAGGCTACACCTTC.

The chain's CDR3 is CASKKGRGKVGYGYTF. The CDR3 DNA reads TGTGCCAGCAAAAAGGGGCGTGGGAAGGTAGGCTATGGCTACACCTTC. This chain joins TRBV6-4 and TRBJ1-2; D may be TRBD1 (5 bases). The CDR3 runs to 16 residues. Germline CDR1 reads MRHNA; CDR2 reads SNTAGT. Between the trimmed V and J ends, which lost 7 bases and 4 bases, there was a span of 22 bases.

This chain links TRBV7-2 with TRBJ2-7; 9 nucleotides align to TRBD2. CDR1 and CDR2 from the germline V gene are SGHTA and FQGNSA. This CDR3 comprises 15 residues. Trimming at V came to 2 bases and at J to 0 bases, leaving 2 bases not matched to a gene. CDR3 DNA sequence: TGTGCCAGCAGCTTAATAGCGGGGGCCTCCTACGAGCAGTACTTC. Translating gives CASSLIAGASYEQYF.

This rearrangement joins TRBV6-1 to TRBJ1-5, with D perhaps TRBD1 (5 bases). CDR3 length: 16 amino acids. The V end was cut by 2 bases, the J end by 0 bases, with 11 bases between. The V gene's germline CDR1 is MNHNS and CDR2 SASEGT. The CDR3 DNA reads TGTGCCAGCAGTGAAAACGGGGGAAGTAGCAATCAGCCCCAGCATTTT. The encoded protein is CASSENGGSSNQPQHF.

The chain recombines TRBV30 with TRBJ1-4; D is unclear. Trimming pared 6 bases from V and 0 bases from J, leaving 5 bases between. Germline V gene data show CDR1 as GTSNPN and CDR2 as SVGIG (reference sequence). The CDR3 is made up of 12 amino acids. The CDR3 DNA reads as TGTGCCTGTACAGCAACTAATGAAAAACTGTTTTTT. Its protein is CACTATNEKLFF.

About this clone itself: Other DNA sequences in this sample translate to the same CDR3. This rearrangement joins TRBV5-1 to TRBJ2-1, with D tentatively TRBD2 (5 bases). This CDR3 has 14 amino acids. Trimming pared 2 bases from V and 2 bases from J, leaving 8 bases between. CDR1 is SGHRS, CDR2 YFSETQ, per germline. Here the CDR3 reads CASSLSGTYNEQFF. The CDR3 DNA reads TGCGCCAGCAGCTTAAGCGGAACCTACAATGAGCAGTTCTTC.

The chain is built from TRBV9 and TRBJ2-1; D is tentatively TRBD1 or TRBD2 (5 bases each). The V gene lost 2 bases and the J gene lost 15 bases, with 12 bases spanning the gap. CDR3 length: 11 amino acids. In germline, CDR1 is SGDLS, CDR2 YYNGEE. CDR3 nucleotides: TGTGCCAGCAGCGTGGGGGACCGGTGGTTCTTC. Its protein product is CASSVGDRWFF.

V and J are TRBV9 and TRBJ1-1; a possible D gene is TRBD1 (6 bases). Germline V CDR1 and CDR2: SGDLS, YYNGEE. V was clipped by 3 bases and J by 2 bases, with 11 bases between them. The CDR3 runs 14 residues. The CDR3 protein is CASSGTGYNTEAFF. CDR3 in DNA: TGTGCCAGCAGCGGAACAGGGTACAACACTGAAGCTTTCTTT.

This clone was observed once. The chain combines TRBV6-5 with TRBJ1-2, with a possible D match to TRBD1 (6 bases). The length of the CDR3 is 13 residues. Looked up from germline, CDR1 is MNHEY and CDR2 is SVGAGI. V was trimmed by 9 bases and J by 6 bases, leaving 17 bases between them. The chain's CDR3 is CARNYLTGNGYTF. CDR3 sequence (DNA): TGTGCCAGAAACTACCTAACAGGGAATGGCTACACCTTC.

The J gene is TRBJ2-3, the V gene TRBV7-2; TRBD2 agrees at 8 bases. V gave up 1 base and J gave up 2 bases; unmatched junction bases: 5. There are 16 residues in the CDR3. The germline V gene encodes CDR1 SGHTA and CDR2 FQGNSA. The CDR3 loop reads CASSLVGGGLTDTQYF. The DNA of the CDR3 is TGTGCCAGCAGCTTAGTAGGCGGGGGGCTCACAGATACGCAGTATTTT.

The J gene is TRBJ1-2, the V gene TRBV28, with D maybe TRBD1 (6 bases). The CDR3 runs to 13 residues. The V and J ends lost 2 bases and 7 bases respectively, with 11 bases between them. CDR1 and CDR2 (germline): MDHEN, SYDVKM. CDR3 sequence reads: CASSLRGGFGYTF. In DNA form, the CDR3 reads TGTGCCAGCAGTTTAAGGGGGGGATTTGGCTACACCTTC.

The CDR3 sequence is CSARGQTEQYF. For the CDR3, the DNA is TGCAGTGCTAGAGGCCAGACCGAGCAGTACTTC. The V call is TRBV20-1, the J call TRBJ2-7; no firm D call. This CDR3 region has 11 residues. Trimming removed 1 base at V and 6 bases at J, with 7 bases between. The germline V gene encodes CDR1 DFQATT and CDR2 SNEGSKA (reference sequence).

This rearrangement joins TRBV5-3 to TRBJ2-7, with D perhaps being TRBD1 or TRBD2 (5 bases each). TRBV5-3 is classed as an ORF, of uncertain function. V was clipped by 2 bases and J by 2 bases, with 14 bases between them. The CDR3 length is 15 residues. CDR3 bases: TGTGCCAGAAGCTTATTCCGGGGACGCCCCTACGAGCAGTACTTC. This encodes CARSLFRGRPYEQYF.